Listed here are 31 T cell receptor beta chains from one sample, sequenced in a study of shared clonotypes between healthy human individuals (dated by TCRdb to 2018 to 2020). The receptor library was made with the immunoSEQ multiplex PCR assay. TCRdb's version of the immuneACCESS table is confined to in-frame rearrangements and falls short of the full clone set. An unresolved V gene accounts for under half of the shortfall where checked; the remainder is of unknown origin. The sample table contains 550,000 to 750,000 clones; only one count was recorded for approximately 90% of them. About 24% of the sample goes to the ten largest clones. CD8 naive samples were CD45RO-negative cells positively selected for CCR7, giving a CD45RA+CCR7+ population that excluded TemRA cells. The sample comprised naive CD8+ T cells sorted from blood. The cell subset or site label on this specimen signifies: CD45RA+CCR7+. All receptors come from a man aged 25 to 40 in good health.

The chain recombines TRBV28 with TRBJ2-7; D ambiguous. The CDR3 runs 14 residues. CDR1 is MDHEN, CDR2 SYDVKM, per germline. V shed 7 bases and J shed 3 bases, with 16 bases lying between them. The CDR3 sequence: CASTGKGMHYEQYF. The CDR3 bases are TGTGCCAGCACCGGAAAAGGGATGCACTACGAGCAGTACTTC.

The chain recombines TRBV12-2 with TRBJ2-2; the table's TRBD1 call for D was not verified on the DNA. TRBV12-2 is flagged as a pseudogene. This CDR3 is 18 amino acids long. DNA for the CDR3: TGTGCAAGTCGCTTAGTGTATAGTTTGGGACAGGGGATCGGGGAGCTGTTTTTT. It encodes CASRLVYSLGQGIGELFF.

This chain uses TRBV9 with TRBJ2-4; TRBD2 matches 9 bases. J gave up 8 bases and V 3 bases, and 9 bases lay outside the gene matches. From germline, CDR1 is SGDLS and CDR2 YYNGEE. The CDR3 runs to 15 residues. The CDR3 is CASSGLAAIGDIQYF. In DNA form, the CDR3 reads TGTGCCAGCAGCGGACTAGCGGCAATAGGGGACATTCAGTACTTC.

This chain connects TRBV10-3 to TRBJ2-5; D gene uncertain. V gave up 3 bases and J gave up 5 bases, with 10 bases separating them. The CDR3 is 13 residues long. Germline V gives CDR1 ENHRY, CDR2 SYGVKD. The CDR3 nucleotides are TGTGCCATCAGTGACGGACCCCGGGAGACCCAGTACTTC. It translates to CAISDGPRETQYF.

This clone was recorded once. The rearrangement joins TRBV7-8 to TRBJ2-1; 13 bases map to TRBD2. The V segment lost 0 bases and the J segment 6 bases; nucleotides outside the gene matches: 14. This CDR3 has 20 residues. Germline CDR1 SGHVS, CDR2 FQNEAQ. The CDR3 loop reads CASSLAPPGLAGDLRNEQFF. For the CDR3, the DNA is TGTGCCAGCAGCTTAGCCCCCCCTGGACTAGCGGGGGACCTACGCAATGAGCAGTTCTTC.

The chain links TRBV7-9 to TRBJ1-1; 9 bases map to TRBD1. The J segment lost 5 bases and the V segment lost 5 bases, leaving 6 bases of the junction unmatched. This CDR3 contains 14 residues. Germline-derived CDR1 and CDR2 are SEHNR and FQNEAQ (reference sequence). The CDR3 nucleotides are TGTGCCAGCAGCCACAGGACAGGGGAAACTGAAGCTTTCTTT. Translating gives CASSHRTGETEAFF.

The chain carries TRBV2 and TRBJ2-5; D perhaps matches TRBD1 (6 bases). The germline V gene encodes CDR1 SNHLY and CDR2 FYNNEI. V dropped 8 bases and J dropped 9 bases, with 13 bases sitting between them. This CDR3 has 11 amino acids. CDR3 in DNA: TGTGCCAGCCTAACAGGGTCGGCCCAGTACTTC. This sequence encodes CASLTGSAQYF.

V usage is TRBV27 and J usage is TRBJ2-5, with 8 bases fitting TRBD2. The J call may not be correct, given that the DNA end is closer to TRBJ2-7. CDR1 and CDR2 (germline): MNHEY, SMNVEV (reference sequence). This CDR3 region has 16 residues. CDR3 coding DNA: TGTGCCAGCAGTACCACCCTAGCGGGCCTGATCTACGAGCAGTACTTC. Translation gives CASSTTLAGLIYEQYF.

V usage is TRBV7-6 and J usage is TRBJ2-5; D is unclear. The V gene lost 0 bases and the J gene lost 1 base, with 9 bases spanning the gap. Germline CDR1 reads SGHVS; CDR2 reads FNYEAQ. The CDR3 is 15 residues long. CDR3 in DNA: TGTGCCAGCAGCTTAGCCACCGACGGCCAAGAGACCCAGTACTTC. Translated: CASSLATDGQETQYF. Combining the CDR3 with reference TRBV7-6 and TRBJ2-5 gives the whole variable domain GAGVSQSPRYKVTKRGQDVALRCDPISGHVSLYWYRQALGQGPEFLTYFNYEAQQDKSGLPNDRFSAERPEGSISTLTIQRTEQRDSAMYRCASSLATDGQETQYFGPGTRLLVL.

This clone has just one count. A junction boundary mismatches the germline segment, possibly from a read error. This chain uses TRBV4-1 with TRBJ2-7; D perhaps matches TRBD2 (6 bases). Germline lookup yields CDR1 MGHRA and CDR2 YSYEKL. CDR3 length: 13 amino acids. The CDR3 sequence: CASSHPASAAVSF. CDR3 DNA: TGCGCCAGCAGCCATCCAGCTAGCGCTGCGGTTAGCTTC.

V and J are TRBV19 and TRBJ2-7; D call uncertain. This CDR3 spans 13 amino acids. V was cut by 4 bases and J by 4 bases, with 11 bases left in between. The germline V gene encodes CDR1 LNHDA and CDR2 SQIVND (reference sequence). DNA of the CDR3: TGTGCCAGTAGTACCCTGACTGGTTACGAGCAGTACTTC. Protein product: CASSTLTGYEQYF.

This chain connects TRBV2 to TRBJ1-2, with D uncertain. V was trimmed by 6 bases and J by 14 bases, leaving 13 bases between them. This CDR3 region has 10 residues. The germline CDR1 and CDR2 sequences are SNHLY and FYNNEI. The CDR3 sequence: CASSGLAQTF. CDR3 nucleotides: TGTGCCAGCAGCGGACTGGCCCAAACCTTC.

The chain is built from TRBV29-1 and TRBJ2-1, with TRBD2 matching over 10 bases. The CDR3 extends over 13 amino acids. The ends lost 3 bases at V and 15 bases at J; junction bases unmatched: 11. Germline assignment: CDR1 SQVTM and CDR2 ANQGSEA. The CDR3 reads CSVEFQREGQRFF. The CDR3 DNA is TGCAGCGTTGAGTTCCAGCGGGAGGGCCAGCGGTTCTTC.

The count of this clone is one. J is TRBJ2-1 and V is TRBV27; D unclear. CDR3 length: 15 residues. Germline V gene lookup returns CDR1 MNHEY and CDR2 SMNVEV (reference sequence). Trimming pared 3 bases from V and 0 bases from J, leaving 9 bases between. The CDR3 DNA sequence: TGTGCCAGCAGTTTTGTGATTACCTCCTACAATGAGCAGTTCTTC. Its translation is CASSFVITSYNEQFF.

The chain employs TRBV6-5 and TRBJ2-1, with D possibly TRBD1 on 6 matching bases. The CDR3 has 13 amino acids. Germline CDR1 reads MNHEY; CDR2 reads SVGAGI. V was cut by 4 bases and J by 6 bases, with 10 bases left in between. The CDR3 reads CASSWGQVNEQFF. The CDR3 DNA reads as TGTGCCAGCAGTTGGGGACAAGTCAATGAGCAGTTCTTC.

This chain connects TRBV15 to TRBJ2-1; D is ambiguous. Germline loops: CDR1 LNHNV, CDR2 YYDKDF (reference sequence). This CDR3 has 16 residues. V lost 5 bases to trimming and J lost 8 bases, with 22 bases between them. The CDR3 protein is CATSSPERSSLDEQFF. DNA of the CDR3: TGTGCCACCAGCTCGCCCGAAAGGTCTAGTCTGGATGAGCAGTTCTTC.

A single count supports this clone. The chain joins TRBV9 to TRBJ1-2; a possible D gene is TRBD1 (5 bases). This CDR3 region has 12 residues. V gave up 3 bases and J gave up 4 bases, with 7 bases separating them. Germline assignment: CDR1 SGDLS and CDR2 YYNGEE. CDR3: CASSAGGYGYTF. CDR3 DNA sequence: TGTGCCAGCAGCGCCGGGGGCTATGGCTACACCTTC. The variable domain in full, with the rest retrieved from reference TRBV9 and TRBJ1-2, is DSGVTQTPKHLITATGQRVTLRCSPRSGDLSVYWYQQSLDQGLQFLIQYYNGEERAKGNILERFSAQQFPDLHSELNLSSLELGDSALYFCASSAGGYGYTFGSGTRLTVV.

This clone has just one count. The chain couples TRBV27 to TRBJ2-4; TRBD1 or TRBD2 may be the D gene (6 bases each). The CDR3 totals 15 residues. Germline assignment: CDR1 MNHEY and CDR2 SMNVEV (reference sequence). V lost 1 base, J lost 2 bases, and 9 bases lay in between. The CDR3 DNA follows: TGTGCCAGCAGTTTATACGGGGGCACCAAAAACATTCAGTACTTC. Its protein is CASSLYGGTKNIQYF.

This clone was detected only once. The genes are TRBV5-1 and TRBJ2-2; D not certain. Trimming removed 4 bases at V and 1 base at J, with 14 bases between. Per germline, CDR1 SGHRS and CDR2 YFSETQ. The CDR3 has 16 amino acids. The CDR3: CASSLGIVGNTGELFF. The CDR3 nucleotides read TGCGCCAGCAGCCTCGGCATTGTAGGGAACACCGGGGAGCTGTTTTTT.

The rearrangement uses TRBV7-9 and TRBJ1-1, with D maybe TRBD1 (5 bases). The CDR3 contains 18 residues. V lost 5 bases, J lost 2 bases, and 24 bases lay in between. Per the germline V gene, CDR1 is SEHNR and CDR2 is FQNEAQ (reference sequence). CDR3 in DNA: TGTGCCAGCAGCCCCCGGGGGGGGGTCCCGATTGTAAACACTGAAGCTTTCTTT. As protein: CASSPRGGVPIVNTEAFF.

The V and J genes are TRBV11-2 and TRBJ2-4; D call uncertain. Germline V gene sequence: CDR1 SGHAT, CDR2 FQNNGV. This CDR3 has 15 residues. V was shortened by 7 bases and J by 2 bases, with 15 bases between the two germline ends. The CDR3 reads CASTSIRATKNIQYF. The CDR3 DNA reads as TGTGCCAGCACCTCCATCCGGGCTACCAAAAACATTCAGTACTTC.

The V gene is TRBV2, the J gene TRBJ2-1; 13 bases align to TRBD2. Germline CDR1 reads SNHLY; CDR2 reads FYNNEI. The CDR3 consists of 15 residues. Losses at the gene ends were 5 bases for V and 6 bases for J; bases not matched to a gene: 4. CDR3 sequence: CASSKGLAGTNEQFF. CDR3 coding DNA: TGTGCCAGCAGTAAGGGACTAGCGGGGACCAATGAGCAGTTCTTC.

The chain is built from TRBV19 and TRBJ2-2, with 9 nucleotides matching TRBD2. V dropped 5 bases and J dropped 6; count of bases not matched to a gene: 10. Germline CDR1 reads LNHDA; CDR2 reads SQIVND (reference sequence). This CDR3 has 16 amino acids. The CDR3 loop reads CASSPREGDRAGELFF. CDR3 sequence (DNA): TGTGCCAGTAGTCCGCGGGAGGGTGACAGGGCCGGGGAGCTGTTTTTT. Using reference TRBV19 and TRBJ2-2 for the parts outside the CDR3, the full variable domain is DGGITQSPKYLFRKEGQNVTLSCEQNLNHDAMYWYRQDPGQGLRLIYYSQIVNDFQKGDIAEGYSVSREKKESFPLTVTSAQKNPTAFYLCASSPREGDRAGELFFGEGSRLTVL.

The chain combines TRBV7-6 with TRBJ2-2; TRBD2 might be the D (5 bases). The germline CDR1 and CDR2 sequences are SGHVS and FNYEAQ. The V end was cut by 3 bases, the J end by 6 bases, with 5 bases between. CDR3 length: 12 amino acids. This CDR3 is CASSFGAGELFF. In DNA form, the CDR3 reads TGTGCCAGCAGCTTCGGGGCCGGGGAGCTGTTTTTT.

This clone was observed once. Other nucleotide sequences from this sample produce the same CDR3. CDR3 residues: CASSIVERDTQYF. The CDR3 nucleotides read TGTGCCAGTAGTATAGTGGAGAGGGATACGCAGTATTTT. The chain has TRBV19 and TRBJ2-3; no clear D. V was trimmed by 1 base and J by 6 bases, leaving 8 bases between them. The CDR3 is 13 amino acids. Germline V lookup: CDR1 LNHDA, CDR2 SQIVND (reference sequence).

The genes are TRBV7-8 and TRBJ2-7; TRBD1 is a possible D gene (6 bases). The V end lost 0 bases, the J end lost 7 bases, and 13 bases lay between the germline ends. Germline V lookup: CDR1 SGHVS, CDR2 FQNEAQ. This CDR3 has 14 amino acids. Here the CDR3 reads CASSLAQAGVEQYF. CDR3 sequence (DNA): TGTGCCAGCAGCTTAGCGCAGGCAGGGGTTGAGCAGTACTTC.

The V and J genes are TRBV4-1 and TRBJ2-7; D is unresolved. Trimming took off 2 bases at V and 0 bases at J, with 8 bases between the two ends. Germline CDR1 reads MGHRA; CDR2 reads YSYEKL. The CDR3 spans 14 residues. The CDR3: CASSQSELSYEQYF. The CDR3 DNA reads as TGCGCCAGCAGCCAATCCGAGCTCTCCTACGAGCAGTACTTC.

V is TRBV14 and J is TRBJ2-1, with 11 bases matching TRBD1. From germline, CDR1 is SGHDN and CDR2 FVKESK. The CDR3 length is 14 residues. V trimming: 4 bases; J trimming: 13 bases; junction bases outside the gene matches: 9. The CDR3 sequence: CASSLRDRGFDQFF. The CDR3 nucleotides are TGTGCCAGCAGCCTCCGGGACAGGGGGTTTGATCAGTTCTTC.

The chain links TRBV27 to TRBJ1-1; possibly TRBD1 for D (6 bases). Germline values: CDR1 MNHEY, CDR2 SMNVEV (reference sequence). CDR3 length equals 15 residues. Trimming took 9 bases from V and 6 from J, leaving 23 bases between them. CDR3 sequence (DNA): TGTGCCAGGGGGGCCCCGGGGTGTACGTGGGCTGAAGCTTTCTTT. Amino acid sequence: CARGAPGCTWAEAFF.

The gene calls are TRBV28 and TRBJ2-2, with a weak D call TRBD2 (5 bases). Trimming removed 4 bases at V and 1 base at J, with 22 bases between. Per the germline V gene, CDR1 is MDHEN and CDR2 is SYDVKM. The CDR3 is 19 residues long. In nucleotides, the CDR3 is TGTGCCAGCAGTTCCCCTCCGGGATCCTTATCTGGGAACACCGGGGAGCTGTTTTTT. As protein: CASSSPPGSLSGNTGELFF.

Here the CDR3 DNA reads TGTGCCAGTAGTCTGGACAGGACCTACGAGCAGTACTTC. This translates into CASSLDRTYEQYF. The J gene is TRBJ2-7, the V gene TRBV19; 7 nucleotides match TRBD1. This CDR3 has 13 residues. The ends lost 5 bases at V and 2 bases at J; junction bases unmatched: 3. Germline values: CDR1 LNHDA, CDR2 SQIVND (reference sequence).